Shown below are 26 T cell receptor beta chains from a single sample sequenced in a study of radiation and T cells in renal cell carcinoma. Time point described: baseline pretreatment blood. Treatment here: 15 Gy SBRT to primary tumor, nephrectomy 4 weeks later. The assay was immunoSEQ multiplex PCR, and TCRdb's table has in-frame clones only and misses some. The sample consists of about 130,000 clones, roughly 84% of them appearing once. Sequenced material: blood, taken from a patient whose treatment included radiotherapy and nephrectomy. The receptors stem from a woman aged 45 to 65 with renal cell carcinoma.

Note on this clone: One junction end does not reproduce the germline sequence, and a read error may be involved. V and J are TRBV5-8 and TRBJ1-2, with a tentative D call TRBD1 (5 bases). The CDR3 contains 15 residues. CDR1 SGHTS and CDR2 YDEGEE come from the germline V gene. CDR3 DNA sequence: TGCGCCAGCAGCCAAGGTCGGGGGGGAACCTATGGCTACACCTTC. It is translated as CASSQGRGGTYGYTF.

This clone is a singleton in its sample. This rearrangement joins TRBV5-1 to TRBJ1-2, with TRBD1 as a possible D gene (5 bases). The CDR3 loop spans 14 amino acids. Trimming pared 0 bases from V and 4 bases from J, leaving 10 bases between. CDR1 SGHRS and CDR2 YFSETQ come from the germline V gene. The CDR3 reads CASSLVAGSYGYTF. In DNA form, the CDR3 reads TGCGCCAGCAGCTTGGTCGCAGGGTCCTATGGCTACACCTTC.

The rearrangement joins TRBV19 to TRBJ1-4; unclear D gene. The CDR3 length is 14 residues. Germline CDR1 LNHDA, CDR2 SQIVND (reference sequence). The V and J ends lost 3 bases and 7 bases respectively, with 12 bases between them. This CDR3 is CASSMGSGSEKLFF. CDR3 sequence (DNA): TGTGCCAGTAGTATGGGCAGCGGAAGTGAAAAACTGTTTTTT. Supplemented by reference TRBV19 and TRBJ1-4, the full variable domain reads DGGITQSPKYLFRKEGQNVTLSCEQNLNHDAMYWYRQDPGQGLRLIYYSQIVNDFQKGDIAEGYSVSREKKESFPLTVTSAQKNPTAFYLCASSMGSGSEKLFFGSGTQLSVL.

The rearrangement uses TRBV7-6 and TRBJ1-1; D is unresolved. Germline CDR1 is SGHVS and CDR2 is FNYEAQ. V gave up 2 bases and J gave up 0 bases, with 7 bases separating them. This CDR3 is 14 amino acids long. The CDR3 protein is CASSLQAMNTEAFF. CDR3 coding DNA: TGTGCCAGCAGCTTACAGGCCATGAACACTGAAGCTTTCTTT.

V usage is TRBV28 and J usage is TRBJ1-5, with TRBD1 as a possible D gene (5 bases). V was pared by 8 bases and J by 4 bases, with 15 bases between. The CDR3 totals 14 residues. Germline loops: CDR1 MDHEN, CDR2 SYDVKM. CDR3 sequence (DNA): TGTGCCAGCGGCTCATCAGGGTTGAATCAGCCCCAGCATTTT. Protein product: CASGSSGLNQPQHF.

This chain uses TRBV9 with TRBJ2-2, with D unresolved. The CDR3 totals 17 residues. Germline assignment: CDR1 SGDLS and CDR2 YYNGEE. V was shortened by 0 bases and J by 1 base, with 13 bases between the two germline ends. The CDR3 reads CASSVEMSLMNTGELFF. In nucleotides, the CDR3 is TGTGCCAGCAGCGTAGAAATGTCGCTTATGAACACCGGGGAGCTGTTTTTT.

This sequence joins TRBV4-1 and TRBJ1-2; D is unresolved. CDR1 is MGHRA, CDR2 YSYEKL, per germline. Between the trimmed V and J ends, which lost 0 bases and 5 bases, there was a span of 16 bases. The CDR3 runs 16 residues. The CDR3 reads CASSQDRPGDGYGYTF. The CDR3 DNA reads TGCGCCAGCAGCCAAGATCGTCCTGGGGATGGGTATGGCTACACCTTC.

There are a few counts of this clone. The rearrangement uses TRBV2 and TRBJ2-5; TRBD1 is a possible D gene (5 bases). Per germline, CDR1 SNHLY and CDR2 FYNNEI. This CDR3 has 14 residues. Trimming cost V 2 bases and J 5 bases, with 12 bases left between them. Here the CDR3 DNA reads TGTGCCAGCAGTGAATTCAGGGTTGTTGAGACCCAGTACTTC. It translates to CASSEFRVVETQYF.

The rearrangement joins TRBV5-5 to TRBJ1-4, with 9 bases matching TRBD1. Germline CDR1 is SGHKS and CDR2 is YYEKEE (reference sequence). There are 14 residues in the CDR3. V trimming: 3 bases; J trimming: 7 bases; junction bases outside the gene matches: 4. CDR3 loop: CASSSGTGFEKLFF. DNA for the CDR3: TGTGCCAGCAGCTCCGGGACAGGGTTTGAAAAACTGTTTTTT.

The chain uses TRBV6-5 and TRBJ2-3, with TRBD2 matching 13 bases. The germline V gene has CDR1 MNHEY and CDR2 SVGAGI. Germline trimming cut 0 bases from V and 8 bases from J; bases unmatched to any gene: 5. CDR3 length: 16 residues. This CDR3 is CASSYSGTSGVGTQYF. DNA of the CDR3: TGTGCCAGCAGTTACTCGGGGACTAGCGGGGTTGGTACGCAGTATTTT.

The chain joins TRBV7-8 to TRBJ1-2; tentative D call: TRBD1 (5 bases). The CDR3 loop spans 13 amino acids. Germline loops: CDR1 SGHVS, CDR2 FQNEAQ. Deletions cut 2 bases from V and 7 bases from J, with 11 bases between. The CDR3 here is CASSLQTGRGYTF. As DNA, the CDR3 is TGTGCCAGCAGCTTACAAACAGGCCGTGGCTACACCTTC.

The chain is built from TRBV7-2 and TRBJ2-1; TRBD2 might be the D (6 bases). Germline assignment: CDR1 SGHTA and CDR2 FQGNSA. The CDR3 is made up of 13 amino acids. V dropped 4 bases and J dropped 7 bases, with 11 bases sitting between them. CDR3 residues: CASSSTSLNEQFF. DNA of the CDR3: TGTGCCAGCAGCTCGACTAGTTTGAATGAGCAGTTCTTC. Full variable domain (remainder filled in from reference TRBV7-2 and TRBJ2-1): GAGVSQSPSNKVTEKGKDVELRCDPISGHTALYWYRQSLGQGLEFLIYFQGNSAPDKSGLPSDRFSAERTGGSVSTLTIQRTQQEDSAVYLCASSSTSLNEQFFGPGTRLTVL.

This chain links TRBV11-2 with TRBJ2-7; 12 positions agree with TRBD1. V shed 7 bases and J 2 bases; nucleotides not matched to a gene: 6. Germline values: CDR1 SGHAT, CDR2 FQNNGV. The CDR3 spans 15 residues. CDR3 residues: CASTLGTGGPYEQYF. CDR3 coding DNA: TGTGCCAGCACCCTTGGGACAGGGGGCCCCTACGAGCAGTACTTC.

The chain uses TRBV6-1 and TRBJ2-7; a weak D match, TRBD1 (6 bases). Trimming took 4 bases from V and 1 from J, leaving 8 bases between them. CDR1 MNHNS and CDR2 SASEGT come from the germline V gene. The CDR3 is 13 residues long. DNA of the CDR3: TGTGCCAGCAGTGTGGACAGATCCTACGAGCAGTACTTC. Translating gives CASSVDRSYEQYF.

The chain joins TRBV5-1 to TRBJ1-3; TRBD1 might be the D (5 bases). V was trimmed by 2 bases and J by 3 bases, leaving 9 bases between them. CDR1 is SGHRS, CDR2 YFSETQ, per germline. The CDR3 covers 14 residues. As DNA, the CDR3 is TGCGCCAGCAGCTTAGCAGGGTATGGAAACACCATATATTTT. Translating it yields CASSLAGYGNTIYF.

This chain joins TRBV18 and TRBJ1-2; D not certain. V was trimmed by 0 bases and J by 4 bases, leaving 12 bases between them. Per germline, CDR1 KGHSH and CDR2 LQKENI. The CDR3 runs to 15 residues. The CDR3 loop reads CASSPPVAGPYGYTF. CDR3 DNA sequence: TGTGCCAGCTCACCACCGGTGGCAGGCCCCTATGGCTACACCTTC.

The chain links TRBV19 to TRBJ1-5; the D is unclear. This CDR3 contains 16 residues. The germline V gene has CDR1 LNHDA and CDR2 SQIVND (reference sequence). V lost 5 bases to trimming and J lost 0 bases, with 14 bases between them. The CDR3 coding sequence is TGTGCCAGTAGTCGACATGTCGCGGATAGCAATCAGCCCCAGCATTTT. Amino acids: CASSRHVADSNQPQHF.

The V call is TRBV6-6, the J call TRBJ1-1; D may be TRBD1 (5 bases). This CDR3 comprises 15 residues. The V and J ends lost 6 bases and 0 bases respectively, with 14 bases between them. The germline CDR1 and CDR2 sequences are MNHNY and SVGAGI (reference sequence). The CDR3 is CASRTGQGLNTEAFF. Here the CDR3 DNA reads TGTGCCAGCAGAACAGGACAAGGACTGAACACTGAAGCTTTCTTT.

The rearrangement links TRBV5-8 to TRBJ2-7; 7 bases are shared with TRBD1. The CDR3 has 12 amino acids. Germline V gene data show CDR1 as SGHTS and CDR2 as YDEGEE. V was pared by 3 bases and J by 4 bases, with 1 base of the junction left unmatched. The CDR3 loop reads CASSWTGYEQYF. For the CDR3, the DNA is TGTGCCAGCAGCTGGACAGGATACGAGCAGTACTTC.

This clone has just one count. The chain employs TRBV10-1 and TRBJ1-5; 8 nucleotides line up with TRBD1. Germline CDR1 and CDR2: WNHNN and SYGVQD (reference sequence). The CDR3 sequence is 15 residues long. Trimming cost V 4 bases and J 4 bases; bases outside gene matches: 6. As DNA, the CDR3 is TGCGCCAGCAGTGGGGACAGGCGCGGAAATCAGCCCCAGCATTTT. It is translated as CASSGDRRGNQPQHF.

This clone was seen a single time. The gene calls are TRBV15 and TRBJ2-1, with D possibly TRBD1 on 6 matching bases. Germline V gene lookup returns CDR1 LNHNV and CDR2 YYDKDF (reference sequence). This CDR3 has 14 amino acids. Trimming took off 5 bases at V and 7 bases at J, with 15 bases between the two ends. CDR3 amino acids: CATSPGALYNEQFF. The DNA for the CDR3 is TGTGCCACCAGCCCAGGGGCACTCTATAATGAGCAGTTCTTC.

The genes are TRBV4-3 and TRBJ2-5; D not certain. V dropped 0 bases and J dropped 5 bases, with 7 bases sitting between them. The CDR3 is made up of 13 amino acids. The germline V gene encodes CDR1 LGHNA and CDR2 YSLEER. The DNA of the CDR3 is TGCGCCAGCAGCCAAGAAACTCGGGAGACCCAGTACTTC. The encoded protein is CASSQETRETQYF.

The rearrangement uses TRBV6-9 and TRBJ2-2, with 15 nucleotides matching TRBD2. The V gene's germline CDR1 is MNHGY and CDR2 SVAAGI. Unmatched junction bases numbered 6, after V lost 4 bases and J lost 0 bases. This CDR3 has 19 amino acids. CDR3 amino acids: CASSWPGLAGGSNTGELFF. CDR3 DNA sequence: TGTGCCAGCAGTTGGCCGGGACTAGCGGGGGGCTCGAACACCGGGGAGCTGTTTTTT.

This clone is a singleton in its sample. The rearrangement uses TRBV7-8 and TRBJ1-2; no clear D gene. Germline V gene lookup returns CDR1 SGHVS and CDR2 FQNEAQ. The V and J ends lost 4 bases and 3 bases respectively, with 24 bases between them. The CDR3 has 18 residues. The CDR3 here is CASSSRLAGMGKDYGYTF. The DNA for the CDR3 is TGTGCCAGCAGCTCTCGCCTCGCTGGAATGGGGAAGGACTATGGCTACACCTTC.

The chain employs TRBV11-2 and TRBJ2-7; D could derive from TRBD1 or TRBD2 (5 bases each). V shed 2 bases and J shed 3 bases, with 14 bases lying between them. This CDR3 is built from 15 residues. Germline CDR1 reads SGHAT; CDR2 reads FQNNGV. The CDR3 DNA follows: TGTGCCAGCAGCTTATACCCCGGGGCGTTCTACGAGCAGTACTTC. The encoded protein is CASSLYPGAFYEQYF.

The rearrangement uses TRBV18 and TRBJ1-2, with 10 bases lining up with TRBD1. Germline V gene sequence: CDR1 KGHSH, CDR2 LQKENI. The CDR3 is 15 residues long. Unmatched junction bases numbered 4, after V lost 2 bases and J lost 4 bases. CDR3 coding DNA: TGTGCCAGCTCACCAGACAGGGGGCTGACCTATGGCTACACCTTC. Its translation: CASSPDRGLTYGYTF.